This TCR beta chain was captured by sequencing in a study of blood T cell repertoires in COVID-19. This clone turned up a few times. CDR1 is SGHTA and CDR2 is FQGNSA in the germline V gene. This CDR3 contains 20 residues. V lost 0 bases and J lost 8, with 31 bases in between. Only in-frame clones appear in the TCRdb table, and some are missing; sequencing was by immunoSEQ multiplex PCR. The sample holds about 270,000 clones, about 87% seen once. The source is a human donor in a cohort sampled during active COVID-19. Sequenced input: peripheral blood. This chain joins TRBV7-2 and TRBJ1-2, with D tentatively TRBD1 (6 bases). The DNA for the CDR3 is TGTGCCAGCAGCTTAGCGCCCGGTTTATCCTACAGGGTTCCCGCGGCGGGCTACACCTTC. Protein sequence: CASSLAPGLSYRVPAAGYTF.